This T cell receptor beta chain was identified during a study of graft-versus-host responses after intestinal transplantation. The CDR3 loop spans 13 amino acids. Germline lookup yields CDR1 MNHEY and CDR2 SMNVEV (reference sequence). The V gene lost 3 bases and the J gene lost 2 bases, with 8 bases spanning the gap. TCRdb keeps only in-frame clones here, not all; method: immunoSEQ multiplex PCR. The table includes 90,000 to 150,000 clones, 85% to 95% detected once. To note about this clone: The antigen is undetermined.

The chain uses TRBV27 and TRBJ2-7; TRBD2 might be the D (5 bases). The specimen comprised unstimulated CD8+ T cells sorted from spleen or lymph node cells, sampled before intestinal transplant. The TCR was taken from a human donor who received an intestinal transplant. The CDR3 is CASSFRETYEQYF. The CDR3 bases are TGTGCCAGCAGTTTTAGGGAGACCTACGAGCAGTACTTC.